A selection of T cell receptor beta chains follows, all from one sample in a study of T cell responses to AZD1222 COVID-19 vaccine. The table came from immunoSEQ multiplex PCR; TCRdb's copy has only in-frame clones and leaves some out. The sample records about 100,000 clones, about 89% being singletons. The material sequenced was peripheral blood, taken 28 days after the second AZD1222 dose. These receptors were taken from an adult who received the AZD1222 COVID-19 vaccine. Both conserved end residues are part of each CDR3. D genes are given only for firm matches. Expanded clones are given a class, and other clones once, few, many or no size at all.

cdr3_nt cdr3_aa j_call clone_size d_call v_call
TGTGCCAGTAGTCACCAATCAGGCGGGAACACTGAAGCTTTCTTT CASSHQSGGNTEAFF TRBJ1-1 - - TRBV19
TGTGCCAGCAGGGGGCGGGGACTCGGCAATGAGCAGTTCTTC CASRGRGLGNEQFF TRBJ2-1 - - TRBV7-8
TGTGCCTGGAGTGTCACCCCCAACAATGAGCAGTTCTTC CAWSVTPNNEQFF TRBJ2-1 - - TRBV30
TGTGCCAGCAGCCTGGCGGGCGCCTTTGACAATGAGCAGTTCTTC CASSLAGAFDNEQFF TRBJ2-1 - - TRBV7-9
TGCGCCAGCAGCTTAGGGGGACAAGGTCGATCCGAGCAGTACTTC CASSLGGQGRSEQYF TRBJ2-7 - - TRBV5-1
TGTGCCAGCAGCTTCGACAGGGGGCTAGGCTACACCTTC CASSFDRGLGYTF TRBJ1-2 - TRBD1 TRBV12-3/TRBV12-4
TGCGCCAGCAGCCAAGGCCCAGCGGCTGCCTACAATGAGCAGTTCTTC CASSQGPAAAYNEQFF TRBJ2-1 once - TRBV4-1
TGTGCCAGCAGCTTCCCCCCTTCCCCACACCAGGGGGGGAAGACCCAGTACTTC CASSFPPSPHQGGKTQYF TRBJ2-5 - - TRBV7-6
TGTGCCAGCAGCTTAGTAGCGGGTAGCAATCAGCCCCAGCATTTT CASSLVAGSNQPQHF TRBJ1-5 once - TRBV7-2
TGCGCCAGCAGCCAAGGACAGGGGGCTACTGGAAACACCATATATTTT CASSQGQGATGNTIYF TRBJ1-3 once TRBD1 TRBV4-1
TGTGCCAGCAGTTTAGGCGGGAGGGCCAGAGGTACGCAGTATTTT CASSLGGRARGTQYF TRBJ2-3 - TRBD2 TRBV28
TGTGCCAGCTCGTCAGGACAGGGGTACTCCTACGAGCAGTACTTC CASSSGQGYSYEQYF TRBJ2-7 - TRBD1 TRBV18
TGTGCCAGCAGCTTCGGACTAGCGGGAGTCGATGAGCAGTTCTTC CASSFGLAGVDEQFF TRBJ2-1 few TRBD2 TRBV11-3
TGTGCCACCAGCATTGGGGTGACTAGCGGAGGGGGGAATGAGCAGTTCTTC CATSIGVTSGGGNEQFF TRBJ2-1 once TRBD2 TRBV15
TGTGCCAGCAGCCCCCCCGGGGGGCAGGCTGAAGCTTTCTTT CASSPPGGQAEAFF TRBJ1-1 - - TRBV5-4
TGCGCCAGCAGCTTGGCCCGGGGACAGGGGGAGACCCAGTACTTC CASSLARGQGETQYF TRBJ2-5 - TRBD1 TRBV5-1
TGTGCCACCGACGACAGCTCTGGGGCCAACGTCCTGACTTTC CATDDSSGANVLTF TRBJ2-6 - - TRBV24-1
TGTGCCAGCAGTTTCGGAGCGGAGGAACTCGATGGTGAGCAGTTCTTC CASSFGAEELDGEQFF TRBJ2-1 - - TRBV28
TGTGCCACCAGTGAGACTGACAGGGCATACGAGCAGTACTTC CATSETDRAYEQYF TRBJ2-7 - TRBD1 TRBV24-1
TGTGCCAGCAGTGAAGCGGGGACCGCGAACACTGAAGCTTTCTTT CASSEAGTANTEAFF TRBJ1-1 - - TRBV2
TGTGCCAGCAGTTACTCCCGGGAGTCAGTCGATGAGCAGTTCTTC CASSYSRESVDEQFF TRBJ2-1 - - TRBV6-6
TGTGCCAGTCAAGACAGGGTCCCTGTCAATGAGCAGTTCTTC CASQDRVPVNEQFF TRBJ2-1 - TRBD1 TRBV19
TGTGCCAGCAGCGTAGGGGGTAGCGGGAGAGACATTCAGTACTTC CASSVGGSGRDIQYF TRBJ2-4 - TRBD2 TRBV9
TGCGCCAGCAGCCCGACTAGCGGGAGTACAAATACGCAGTATTTT CASSPTSGSTNTQYF TRBJ2-3 - TRBD2 TRBV5-1
TGTGCCAGCAGCCGTGGACTAGCGGGAGGACTTGAGCAGTTCTTC CASSRGLAGGLEQFF TRBJ2-1 once TRBD2 TRBV14
TGCGCCAGCCTGTGGCAGGGGAGGGCTGAAGCTTTCTTT CASLWQGRAEAFF TRBJ1-1 - - TRBV10-1
TGTGCCAGCAAGGCGGGGGTCGGGATGAACACCGGGGAGCTGTTTTTT CASKAGVGMNTGELFF TRBJ2-2 - TRBD2 TRBV7-2
TGTGCCAGCAGTTTCAGTTTGACAGGGGCTCAGCCCCAGCATTTT CASSFSLTGAQPQHF TRBJ1-5 - TRBD1 TRBV28
TGTGCCTGGAGGGCCAGATTGAACACCGGGGAGCTGTTTTTT CAWRARLNTGELFF TRBJ2-2 once - TRBV30
TGTGCCAGCAGTTTTTTGGGACAGGGGGCTTACGAGCAGTACTTC CASSFLGQGAYEQYF TRBJ2-7 - TRBD1 TRBV28
TGTGCCAGCAGCTACCTGGGGGGGGACACTGAAGCTTTCTTT CASSYLGGDTEAFF TRBJ1-1 - - TRBV7-2
TGTGCCAGCCTACCCCGACAGGGCAACTATGGCTACACCTTC CASLPRQGNYGYTF TRBJ1-2 - TRBD1 TRBV7-9
TGTGCCTGGAGTGTACAAGGGATTGCAACTAATGAAAAACTGTTTTTT CAWSVQGIATNEKLFF TRBJ1-4 - - TRBV30
TGCGCCAGCAGCCAAGTTGCGGACAGGAACTATGGCTACACCTTC CASSQVADRNYGYTF TRBJ1-2 - TRBD1 TRBV4-1
TGTGCCAGCAGCTTGGGACACGTCGGCAGGGGAGGCGAGCAGTACTTC CASSLGHVGRGGEQYF TRBJ2-7 - - TRBV5-4